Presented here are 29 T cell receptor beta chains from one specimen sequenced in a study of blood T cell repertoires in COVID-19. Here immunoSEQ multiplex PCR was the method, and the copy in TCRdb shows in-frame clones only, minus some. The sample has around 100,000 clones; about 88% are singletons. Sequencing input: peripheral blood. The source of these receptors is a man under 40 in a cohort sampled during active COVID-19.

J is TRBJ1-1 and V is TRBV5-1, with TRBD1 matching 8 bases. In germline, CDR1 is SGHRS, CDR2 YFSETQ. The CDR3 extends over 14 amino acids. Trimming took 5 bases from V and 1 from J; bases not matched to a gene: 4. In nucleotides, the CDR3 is TGCGCCAGCAGGTCGGACAGGGCGAACACTGAAGCTTTCTTT. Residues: CASRSDRANTEAFF.

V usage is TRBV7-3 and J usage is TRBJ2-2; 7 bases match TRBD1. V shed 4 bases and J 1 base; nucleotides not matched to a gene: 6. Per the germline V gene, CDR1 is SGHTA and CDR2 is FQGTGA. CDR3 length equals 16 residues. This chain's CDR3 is CASSSLRQGNTGELFF. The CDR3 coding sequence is TGTGCCAGCAGCTCCCTTAGACAGGGGAACACCGGGGAGCTGTTTTTT.

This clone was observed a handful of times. The CDR3 nucleotides are TGTGCCAGCAGTTACTCGACCGGGGTGCAGCCCCAGCATTTT. This encodes CASSYSTGVQPQHF. The chain carries TRBV6-5 and TRBJ1-5; no clear D. The CDR3 runs to 14 residues. Germline loops: CDR1 MNHEY, CDR2 SVGAGI. V shed 0 bases and J shed 7 bases, with 10 bases lying between them.

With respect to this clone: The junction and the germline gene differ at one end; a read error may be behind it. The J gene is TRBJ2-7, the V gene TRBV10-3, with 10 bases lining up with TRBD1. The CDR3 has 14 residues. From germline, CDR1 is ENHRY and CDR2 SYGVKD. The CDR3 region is CAIALGQGSYGQYF. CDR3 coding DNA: TGTGCCATCGCCCTGGGACAGGGGTCCTACGGGCAGTACTTC.

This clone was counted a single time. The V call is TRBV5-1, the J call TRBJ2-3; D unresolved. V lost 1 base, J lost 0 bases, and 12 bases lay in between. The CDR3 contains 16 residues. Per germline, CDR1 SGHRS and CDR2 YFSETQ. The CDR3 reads CASSLMAGVSTDTQYF. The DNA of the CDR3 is TGCGCCAGCAGCTTGATGGCAGGCGTGAGCACAGATACGCAGTATTTT.

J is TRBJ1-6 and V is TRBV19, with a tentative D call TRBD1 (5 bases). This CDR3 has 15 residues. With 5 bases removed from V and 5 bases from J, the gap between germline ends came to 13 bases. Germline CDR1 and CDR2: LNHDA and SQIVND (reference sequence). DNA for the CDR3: TGTGCCAGTAGTGCGCAGGGTGGAGATAATTCACCCCTCCACTTT. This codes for CASSAQGGDNSPLHF.

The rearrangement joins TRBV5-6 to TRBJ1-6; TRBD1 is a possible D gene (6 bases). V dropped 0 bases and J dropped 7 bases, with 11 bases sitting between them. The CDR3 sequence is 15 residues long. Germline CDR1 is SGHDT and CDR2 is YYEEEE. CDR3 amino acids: CASSLDRALNSPLHF. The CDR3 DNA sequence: TGTGCCAGCAGCTTGGACAGGGCTCTAAATTCACCCCTCCACTTT.

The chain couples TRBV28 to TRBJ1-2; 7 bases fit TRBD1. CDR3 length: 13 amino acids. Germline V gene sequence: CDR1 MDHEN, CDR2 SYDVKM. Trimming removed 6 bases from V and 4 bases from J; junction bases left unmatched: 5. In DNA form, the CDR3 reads TGTGCCAGCAGCTTCGGGACAGCCTATGGCTACACCTTC. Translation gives CASSFGTAYGYTF.

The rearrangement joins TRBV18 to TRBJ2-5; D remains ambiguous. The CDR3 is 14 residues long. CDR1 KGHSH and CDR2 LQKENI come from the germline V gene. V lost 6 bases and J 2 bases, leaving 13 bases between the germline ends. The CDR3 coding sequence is TGTGCCAGCTCCCGGCTAGGCGCACAAGAGACCCAGTACTTC. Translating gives CASSRLGAQETQYF.

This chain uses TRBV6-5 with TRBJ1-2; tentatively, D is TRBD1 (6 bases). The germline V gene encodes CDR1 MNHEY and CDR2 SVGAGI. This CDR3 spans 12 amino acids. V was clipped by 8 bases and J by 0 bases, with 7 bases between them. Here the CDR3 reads CASRDTNYGYTF. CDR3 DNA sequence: TGTGCCAGCCGGGACACTAACTATGGCTACACCTTC.

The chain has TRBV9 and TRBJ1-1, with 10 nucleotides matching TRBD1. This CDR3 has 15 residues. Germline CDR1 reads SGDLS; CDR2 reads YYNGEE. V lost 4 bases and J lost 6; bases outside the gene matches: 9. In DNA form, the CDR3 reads TGTGCCAGCAGCCCGCACCCGACAGGGGGCGCTGAAGCTTTCTTT. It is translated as CASSPHPTGGAEAFF.

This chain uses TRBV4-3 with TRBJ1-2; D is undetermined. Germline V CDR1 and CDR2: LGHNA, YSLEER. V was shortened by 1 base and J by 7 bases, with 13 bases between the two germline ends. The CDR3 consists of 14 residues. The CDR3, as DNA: TGCGCCAGCAGCCAAGTTCTAACAGCTGCTGGCTACACCTTC. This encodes CASSQVLTAAGYTF.

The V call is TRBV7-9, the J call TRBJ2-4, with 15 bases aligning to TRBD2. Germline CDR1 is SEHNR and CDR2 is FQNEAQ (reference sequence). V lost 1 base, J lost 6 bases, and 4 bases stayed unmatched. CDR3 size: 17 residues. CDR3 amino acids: CASSLDPGLAGGNIQYF. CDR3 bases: TGTGCCAGCAGCTTAGACCCGGGACTAGCGGGGGGAAACATTCAGTACTTC.

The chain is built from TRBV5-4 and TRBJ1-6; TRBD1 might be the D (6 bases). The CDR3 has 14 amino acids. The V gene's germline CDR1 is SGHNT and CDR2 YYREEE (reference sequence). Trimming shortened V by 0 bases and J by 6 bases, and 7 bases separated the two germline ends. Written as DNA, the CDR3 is TGTGCCAGCAGCTTGGCACAGGGTAATTCACCCCTCCACTTT. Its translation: CASSLAQGNSPLHF.

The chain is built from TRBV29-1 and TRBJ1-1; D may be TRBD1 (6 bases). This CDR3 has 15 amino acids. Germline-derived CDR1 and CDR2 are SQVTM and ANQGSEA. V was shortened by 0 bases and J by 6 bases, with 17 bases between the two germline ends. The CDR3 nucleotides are TGCAGCGTTGAAGATCTCCAGGGGCGGTTTGCTGAAGCTTTCTTT. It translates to CSVEDLQGRFAEAFF.

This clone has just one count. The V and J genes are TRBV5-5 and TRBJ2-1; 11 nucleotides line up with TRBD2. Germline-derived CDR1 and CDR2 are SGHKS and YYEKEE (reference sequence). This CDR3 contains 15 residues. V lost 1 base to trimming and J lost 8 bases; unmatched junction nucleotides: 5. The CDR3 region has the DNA TGTGCCAGCAGCTTGTATAGCGGGGGGGCGGATGAGCAGTTCTTC. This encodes CASSLYSGGADEQFF.

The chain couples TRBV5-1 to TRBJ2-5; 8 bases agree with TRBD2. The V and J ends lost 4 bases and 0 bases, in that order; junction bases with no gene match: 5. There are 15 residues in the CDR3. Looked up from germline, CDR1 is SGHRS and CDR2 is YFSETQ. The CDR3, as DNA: TGCGCCAGCAGCCCCTTGGGACTAGACCAAGAGACCCAGTACTTC. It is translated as CASSPLGLDQETQYF.

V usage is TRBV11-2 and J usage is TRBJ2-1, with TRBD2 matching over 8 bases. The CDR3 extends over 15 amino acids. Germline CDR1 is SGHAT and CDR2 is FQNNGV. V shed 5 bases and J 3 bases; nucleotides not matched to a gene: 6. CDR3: CASSPTAGDYNEQFF. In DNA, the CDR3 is TGTGCCAGCAGCCCCACAGCGGGGGACTACAATGAGCAGTTCTTC.

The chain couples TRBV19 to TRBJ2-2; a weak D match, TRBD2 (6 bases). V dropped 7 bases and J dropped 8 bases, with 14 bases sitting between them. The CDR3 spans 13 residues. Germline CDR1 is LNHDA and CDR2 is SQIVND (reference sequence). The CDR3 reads CASNSRRAGELFF. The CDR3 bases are TGTGCCAGTAATTCCAGGAGGGCTGGGGAGCTGTTTTTT.

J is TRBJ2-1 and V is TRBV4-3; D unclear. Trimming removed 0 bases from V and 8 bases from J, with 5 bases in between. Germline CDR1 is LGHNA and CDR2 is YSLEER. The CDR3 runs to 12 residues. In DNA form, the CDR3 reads TGCGCCAGCAGCCAAGATCAATATGAGCAGTTCTTC. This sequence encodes CASSQDQYEQFF.

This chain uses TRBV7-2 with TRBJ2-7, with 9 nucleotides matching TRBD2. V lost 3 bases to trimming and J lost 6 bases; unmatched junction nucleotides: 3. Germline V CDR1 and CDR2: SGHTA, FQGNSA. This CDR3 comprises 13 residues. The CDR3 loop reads CASSLGTSFEQYF. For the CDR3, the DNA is TGTGCCAGCAGCTTGGGGACTAGCTTCGAGCAGTACTTC.

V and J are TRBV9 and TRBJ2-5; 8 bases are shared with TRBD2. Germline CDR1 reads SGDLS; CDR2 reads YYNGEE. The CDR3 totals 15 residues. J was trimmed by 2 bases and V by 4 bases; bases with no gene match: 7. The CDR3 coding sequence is TGTGCCAGCAGCCCCGGGGGGGGCGGGCAAGAGACCCAGTACTTC. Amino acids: CASSPGGGGQETQYF.

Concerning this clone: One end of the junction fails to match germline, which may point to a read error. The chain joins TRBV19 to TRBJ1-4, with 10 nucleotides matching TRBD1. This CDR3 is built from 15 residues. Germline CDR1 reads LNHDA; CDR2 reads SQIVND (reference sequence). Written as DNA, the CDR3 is TGTGCCAGCAGTAGGGCTGGACAGGGGGGAGAAAAACTGTTTTTT. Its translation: CASSRAGQGGEKLFF.

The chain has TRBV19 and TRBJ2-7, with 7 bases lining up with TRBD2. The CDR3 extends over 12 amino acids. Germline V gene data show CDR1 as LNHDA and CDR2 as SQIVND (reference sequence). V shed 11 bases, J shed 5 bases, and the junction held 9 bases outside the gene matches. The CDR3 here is CAAQSGGDEQYF. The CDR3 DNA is TGTGCCGCCCAAAGTGGGGGGGACGAGCAGTACTTC.

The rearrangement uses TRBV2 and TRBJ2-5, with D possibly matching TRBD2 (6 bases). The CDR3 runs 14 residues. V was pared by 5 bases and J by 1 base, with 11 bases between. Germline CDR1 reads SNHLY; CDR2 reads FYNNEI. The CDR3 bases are TGTGCCAGCAGTCGTAGCGGACTCCAAGAGACCCAGTACTTC. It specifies CASSRSGLQETQYF. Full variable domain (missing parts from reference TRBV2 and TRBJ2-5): EPEVTQTPSHQVTQMGQEVILRCVPISNHLYFYWYRQILGQKVEFLVSFYNNEISEKSEIFDDQFSVERPDGSNFTLKIRSTKLEDSAMYFCASSRSGLQETQYFGPGTRLLVL.

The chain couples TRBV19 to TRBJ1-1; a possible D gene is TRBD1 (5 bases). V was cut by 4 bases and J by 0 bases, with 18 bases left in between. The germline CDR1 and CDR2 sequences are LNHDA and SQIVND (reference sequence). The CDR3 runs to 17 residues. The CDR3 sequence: CASSTYRGLGMNTEAFF. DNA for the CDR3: TGTGCCAGTAGTACGTACCGGGGGTTGGGGATGAACACTGAAGCTTTCTTT.

CDR3: CASSFGSSYNSPLHF. CDR3 DNA sequence: TGTGCCAGCAGTTTCGGGAGCTCCTATAATTCACCCCTCCACTTT. The chain recombines TRBV28 with TRBJ1-6; no clear D. Trimming took off 3 bases at V and 0 bases at J, with 6 bases between the two ends. Looked up from germline, CDR1 is MDHEN and CDR2 is SYDVKM. The CDR3 runs 15 residues.

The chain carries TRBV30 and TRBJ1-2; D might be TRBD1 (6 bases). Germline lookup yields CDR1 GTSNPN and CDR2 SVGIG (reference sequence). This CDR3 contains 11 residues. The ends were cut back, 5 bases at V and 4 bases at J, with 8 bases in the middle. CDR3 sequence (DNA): TGTGCCTGGGTGGACAGCTATGGCTACACCTTC. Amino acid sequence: CAWVDSYGYTF.

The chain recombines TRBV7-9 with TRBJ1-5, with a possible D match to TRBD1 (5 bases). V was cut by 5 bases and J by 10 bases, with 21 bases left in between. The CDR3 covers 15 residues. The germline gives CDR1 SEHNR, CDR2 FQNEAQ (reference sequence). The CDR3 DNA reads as TGTGCCAGCAGCCGCGGGACGGGTGCAATCAGCCCCCAGCATTTT. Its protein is CASSRGTGAISPQHF. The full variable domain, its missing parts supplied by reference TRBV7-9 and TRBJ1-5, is DTGVSQNPRHKITKRGQNVTFRCDPISEHNRLYWYRQTLGQGPEFLTYFQNEAQLEKSRLLSDRFSAERPKGSFSTLEIQRTEQGDSAMYLCASSRGTGAISPQHFGDGTRLSIL.